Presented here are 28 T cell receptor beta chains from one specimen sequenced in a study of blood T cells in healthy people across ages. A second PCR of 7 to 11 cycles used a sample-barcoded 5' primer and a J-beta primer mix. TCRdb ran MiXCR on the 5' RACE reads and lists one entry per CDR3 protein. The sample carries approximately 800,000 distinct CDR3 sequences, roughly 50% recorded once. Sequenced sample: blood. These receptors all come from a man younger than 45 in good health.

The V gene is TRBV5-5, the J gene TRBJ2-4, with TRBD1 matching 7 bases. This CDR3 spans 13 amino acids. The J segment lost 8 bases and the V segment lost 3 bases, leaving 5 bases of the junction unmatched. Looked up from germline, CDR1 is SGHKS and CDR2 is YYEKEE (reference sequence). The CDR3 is CASSYRGIDIQYF. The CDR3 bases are TGTGCCAGCAGCTACAGGGGAATCGACATTCAGTACTTC. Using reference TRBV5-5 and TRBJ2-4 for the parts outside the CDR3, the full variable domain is DAGVTQSPTHLIKTRGQQVTLRCSPISGHKSVSWYQQVLGQGPQFIFQYYEKEERGRGNFPDRFSARQFPNYSSELNVNALLLGDSALYLCASSYRGIDIQYFGAGTRLSVL.

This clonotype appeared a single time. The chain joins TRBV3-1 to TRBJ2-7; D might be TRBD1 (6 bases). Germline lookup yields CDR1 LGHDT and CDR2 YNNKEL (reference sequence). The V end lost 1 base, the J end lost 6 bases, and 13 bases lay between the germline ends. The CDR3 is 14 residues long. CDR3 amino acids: CASSQVGGGSEQYF. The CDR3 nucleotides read TGTGCCAGCAGCCAAGTAGGGGGTGGATCCGAGCAGTACTTC.

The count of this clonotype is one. The CDR3 DNA follows: TGCAGCGTTGCAGGGGGCGGATTTGAAACTAATGAAAAACTGTTTTTT. Translating it yields CSVAGGGFETNEKLFF. The chain carries TRBV29-1 and TRBJ1-4, with 8 bases aligning to TRBD1. CDR1 SQVTM and CDR2 ANQGSEA come from the germline V gene. With V trimmed by 4 bases and J by 1 base, 8 bases remained unmatched. CDR3 length equals 16 residues.

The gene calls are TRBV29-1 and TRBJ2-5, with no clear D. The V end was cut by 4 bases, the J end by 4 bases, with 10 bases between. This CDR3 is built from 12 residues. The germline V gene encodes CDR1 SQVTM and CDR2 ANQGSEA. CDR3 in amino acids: CSVGRDGETQYF. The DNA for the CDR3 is TGCAGCGTTGGTAGAGACGGAGAGACCCAGTACTTC.

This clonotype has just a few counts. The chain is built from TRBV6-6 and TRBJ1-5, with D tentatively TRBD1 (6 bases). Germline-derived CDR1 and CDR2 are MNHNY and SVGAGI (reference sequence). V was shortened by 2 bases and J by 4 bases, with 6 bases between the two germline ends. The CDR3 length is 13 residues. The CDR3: CASSYQGNQPQHF. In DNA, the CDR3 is TGTGCCAGCAGTTACCAGGGGAATCAGCCCCAGCATTTT.

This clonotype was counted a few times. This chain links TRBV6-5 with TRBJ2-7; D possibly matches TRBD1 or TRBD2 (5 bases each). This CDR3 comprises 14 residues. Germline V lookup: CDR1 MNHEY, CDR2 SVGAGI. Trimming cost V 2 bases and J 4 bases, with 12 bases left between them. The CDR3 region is CASSYEGPSYEQYF. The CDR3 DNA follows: TGTGCCAGCAGTTACGAGGGGCCGAGTTACGAGCAGTACTTC.

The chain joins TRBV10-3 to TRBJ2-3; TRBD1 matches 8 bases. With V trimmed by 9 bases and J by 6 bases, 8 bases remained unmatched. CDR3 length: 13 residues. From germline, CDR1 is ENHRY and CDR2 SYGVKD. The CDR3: CAILETGGDTQYF. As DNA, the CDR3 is TGTGCCATTCTCGAAACAGGGGGGGATACGCAGTATTTT.

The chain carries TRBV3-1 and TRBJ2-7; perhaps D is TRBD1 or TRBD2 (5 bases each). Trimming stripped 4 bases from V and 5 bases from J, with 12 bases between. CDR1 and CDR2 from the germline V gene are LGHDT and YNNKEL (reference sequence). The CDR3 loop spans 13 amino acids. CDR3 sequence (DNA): TGTGCCAGCAGCCGCAGAGGGGACGACGAGCAGTACTTC. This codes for CASSRRGDDEQYF.

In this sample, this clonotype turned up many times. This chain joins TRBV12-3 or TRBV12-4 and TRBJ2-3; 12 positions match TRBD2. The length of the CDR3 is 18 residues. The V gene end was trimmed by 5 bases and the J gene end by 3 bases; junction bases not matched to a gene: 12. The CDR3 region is CASSGLAGGPLGTDTQYF. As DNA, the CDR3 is TGTGCCAGCAGTGGGCTAGCGGGAGGGCCCCTCGGGACAGATACGCAGTATTTT.

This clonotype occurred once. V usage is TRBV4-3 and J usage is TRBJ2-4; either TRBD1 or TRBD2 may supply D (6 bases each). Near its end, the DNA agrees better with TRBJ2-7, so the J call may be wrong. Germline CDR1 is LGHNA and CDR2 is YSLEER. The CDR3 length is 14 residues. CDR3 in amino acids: CASSQARGAHEQYF. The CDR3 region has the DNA TGCGCCAGCAGCCAAGCGAGGGGGGCGCACGAGCAGTACTTC.

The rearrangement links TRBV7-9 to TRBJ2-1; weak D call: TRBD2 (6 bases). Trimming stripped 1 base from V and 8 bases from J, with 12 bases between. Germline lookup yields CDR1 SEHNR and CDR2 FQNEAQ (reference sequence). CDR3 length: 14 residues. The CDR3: CASSLGGGVHEQFF. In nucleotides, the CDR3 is TGTGCCAGCAGCTTAGGGGGCGGGGTTCATGAGCAGTTCTTC. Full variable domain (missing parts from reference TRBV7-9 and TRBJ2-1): DTGVSQNPRHKITKRGQNVTFRCDPISEHNRLYWYRQTLGQGPEFLTYFQNEAQLEKSRLLSDRFSAERPKGSFSTLEIQRTEQGDSAMYLCASSLGGGVHEQFFGPGTRLTVL.

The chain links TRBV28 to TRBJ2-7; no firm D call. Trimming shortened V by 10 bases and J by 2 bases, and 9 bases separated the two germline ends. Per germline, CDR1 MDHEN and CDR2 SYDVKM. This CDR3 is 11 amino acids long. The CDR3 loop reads CATTTTYEQYF. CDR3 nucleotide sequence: TGTGCCACCACCACGACCTACGAGCAGTACTTC.

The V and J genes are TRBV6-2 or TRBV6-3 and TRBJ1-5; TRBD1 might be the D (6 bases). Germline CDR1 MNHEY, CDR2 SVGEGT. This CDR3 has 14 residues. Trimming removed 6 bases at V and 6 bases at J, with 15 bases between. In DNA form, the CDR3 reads TGTGCCAGCAGCCACGGGGGGGGCAGTCAGCCCCAGCATTTT. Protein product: CASSHGGGSQPQHF.

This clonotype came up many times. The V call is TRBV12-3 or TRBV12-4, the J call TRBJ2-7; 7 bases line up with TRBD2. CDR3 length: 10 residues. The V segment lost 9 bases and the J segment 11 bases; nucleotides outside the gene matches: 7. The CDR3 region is CARWGRGEYF. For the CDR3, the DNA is TGTGCCAGATGGGGGAGGGGCGAGTACTTC.

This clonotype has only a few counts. CDR3 protein: CASRRPVKGRNIQYF. CDR3 nucleotides: TGTGCCAGCAGACGCCCGGTGAAGGGGCGAAACATTCAGTACTTC. This chain uses TRBV6-2 or TRBV6-3 with TRBJ2-4; perhaps TRBD1 as D (5 bases). The germline V gene has CDR1 MNHEY and CDR2 SVGEGT. The CDR3 is made up of 15 amino acids. Between the trimmed V and J ends, which lost 6 bases and 6 bases, there was a span of 18 bases.

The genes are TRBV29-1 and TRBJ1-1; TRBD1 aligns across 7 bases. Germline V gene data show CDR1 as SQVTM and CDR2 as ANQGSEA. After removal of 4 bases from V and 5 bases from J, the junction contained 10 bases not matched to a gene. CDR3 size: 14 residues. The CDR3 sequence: CSVARQGSGTEAFF. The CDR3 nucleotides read TGCAGCGTTGCCCGACAGGGCAGTGGAACTGAAGCTTTCTTT. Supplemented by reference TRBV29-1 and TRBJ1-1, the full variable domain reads SAVISQKPSRDICQRGTSLTIQCQVDSQVTMMFWYRQQPGQSLTLIATANQGSEATYESGFVIDKFPISRPNLTFSTLTVSNMSPEDSSIYLCSVARQGSGTEAFFGQGTRLTVV.

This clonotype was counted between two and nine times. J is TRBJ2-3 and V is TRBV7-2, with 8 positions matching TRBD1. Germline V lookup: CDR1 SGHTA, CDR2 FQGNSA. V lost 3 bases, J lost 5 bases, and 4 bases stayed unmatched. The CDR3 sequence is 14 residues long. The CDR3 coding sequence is TGTGCCAGCAGCTTTGTACAGGGGGGAGATACGCAGTATTTT. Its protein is CASSFVQGGDTQYF.

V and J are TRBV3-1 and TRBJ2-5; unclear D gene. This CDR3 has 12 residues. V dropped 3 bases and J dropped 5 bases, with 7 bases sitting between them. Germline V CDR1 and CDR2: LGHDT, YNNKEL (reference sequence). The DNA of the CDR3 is TGTGCCAGCAGCCACCTAGATGAGACCCAGTACTTC. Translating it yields CASSHLDETQYF.

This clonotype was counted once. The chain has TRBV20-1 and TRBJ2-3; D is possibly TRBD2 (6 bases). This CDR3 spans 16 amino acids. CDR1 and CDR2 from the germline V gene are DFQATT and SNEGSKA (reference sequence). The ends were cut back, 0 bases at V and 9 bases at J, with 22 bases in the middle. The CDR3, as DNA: TGCAGTGCTAGAGATTTATCCCTAGCGTTTGTAGACACGCAGTATTTT. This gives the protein CSARDLSLAFVDTQYF.

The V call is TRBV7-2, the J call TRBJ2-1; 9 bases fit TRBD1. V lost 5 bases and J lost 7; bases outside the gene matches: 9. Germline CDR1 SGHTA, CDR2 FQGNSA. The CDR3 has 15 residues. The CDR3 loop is CASSPGTGKGNEQFF. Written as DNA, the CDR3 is TGTGCCAGCAGCCCGGGGACAGGGAAGGGGAATGAGCAGTTCTTC.

In DNA form, the CDR3 reads TGCGCCAGCAGCTCGACCGACTCCAGCGGGAGACTGGGGGTTAGGAATGAGCAGTACTTC. Its protein is CASSSTDSSGRLGVRNEQYF. V is TRBV5-1 and J is TRBJ2-1, with 8 bases lining up with TRBD2. The J call may be mistaken, given a closer DNA end match to TRBJ2-7. The CDR3 length is 20 residues. Germline assignment: CDR1 SGHRS and CDR2 YFSETQ.

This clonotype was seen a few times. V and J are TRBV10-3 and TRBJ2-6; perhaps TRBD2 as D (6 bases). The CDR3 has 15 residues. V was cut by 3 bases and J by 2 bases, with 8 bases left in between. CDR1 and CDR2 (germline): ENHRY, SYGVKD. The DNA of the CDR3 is TGTGCCATCAGTGAACGGGAGACTGGGGCCAACGTCCTGACTTTC. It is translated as CAISERETGANVLTF.

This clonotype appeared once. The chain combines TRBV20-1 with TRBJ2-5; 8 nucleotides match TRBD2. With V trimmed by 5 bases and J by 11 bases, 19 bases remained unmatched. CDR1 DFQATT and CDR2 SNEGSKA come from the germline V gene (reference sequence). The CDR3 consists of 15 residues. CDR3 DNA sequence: TGCAGTGCTCCATCGGGGGGGGCTTGGGTCAATGAGCAGTACTTC. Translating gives CSAPSGGAWVNEQYF.

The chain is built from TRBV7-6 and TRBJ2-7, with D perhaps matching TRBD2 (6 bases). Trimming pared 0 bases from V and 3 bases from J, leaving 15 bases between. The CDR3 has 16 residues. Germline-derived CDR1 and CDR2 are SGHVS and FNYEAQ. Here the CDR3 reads CASSLATGVNYYEQYF. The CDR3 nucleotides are TGTGCCAGCAGCTTAGCGACGGGAGTCAACTACTACGAGCAGTACTTC.

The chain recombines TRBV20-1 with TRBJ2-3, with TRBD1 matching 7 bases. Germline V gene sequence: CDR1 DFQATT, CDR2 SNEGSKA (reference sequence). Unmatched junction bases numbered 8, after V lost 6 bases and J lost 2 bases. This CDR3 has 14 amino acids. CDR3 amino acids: CSAPGGAVTDTQYF. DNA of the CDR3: TGCAGTGCCCCAGGGGGAGCAGTCACAGATACGCAGTATTTT.

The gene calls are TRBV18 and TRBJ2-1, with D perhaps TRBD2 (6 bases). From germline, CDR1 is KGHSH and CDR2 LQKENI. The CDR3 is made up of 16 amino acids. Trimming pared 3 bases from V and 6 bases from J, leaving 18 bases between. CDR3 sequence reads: CASSPRQSPAGNEQFF. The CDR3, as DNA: TGTGCCAGCTCACCTCGACAGAGTCCAGCGGGCAATGAGCAGTTCTTC.

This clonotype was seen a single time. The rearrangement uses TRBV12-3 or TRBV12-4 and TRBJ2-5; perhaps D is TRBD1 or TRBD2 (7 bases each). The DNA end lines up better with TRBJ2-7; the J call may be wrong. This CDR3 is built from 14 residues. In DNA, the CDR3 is TGTGCCAGCAGTCAGGGGGGGAGCGTGCACGAGCAGTACTTC. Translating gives CASSQGGSVHEQYF.

DNA of the CDR3: TGTGCTAGTGGTTTAACAGGGGACGAGCAGTACTTC. Protein sequence: CASGLTGDEQYF. The chain uses TRBV12-5 and TRBJ2-7; 7 bases map to TRBD1. Germline CDR1 LGHNT, CDR2 FRNRAP. After removal of 3 bases from V and 5 bases from J, the junction contained 1 base not matched to a gene. This CDR3 contains 12 residues.